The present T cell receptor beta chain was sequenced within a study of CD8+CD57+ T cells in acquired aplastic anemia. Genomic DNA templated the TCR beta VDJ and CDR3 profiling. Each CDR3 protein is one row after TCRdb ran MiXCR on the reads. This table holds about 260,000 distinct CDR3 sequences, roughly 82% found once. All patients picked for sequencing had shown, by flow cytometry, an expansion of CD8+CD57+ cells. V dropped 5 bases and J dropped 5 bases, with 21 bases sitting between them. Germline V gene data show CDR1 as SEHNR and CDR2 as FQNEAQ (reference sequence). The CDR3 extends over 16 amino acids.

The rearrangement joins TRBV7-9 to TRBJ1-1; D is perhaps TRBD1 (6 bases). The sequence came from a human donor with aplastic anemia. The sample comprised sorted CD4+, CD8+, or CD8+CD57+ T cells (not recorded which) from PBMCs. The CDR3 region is CASSPPTGPSDTEAFF. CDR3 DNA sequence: TGTGCCAGCAGCCCACCTACAGGGCCCTCAGATACTGAAGCTTTCTTT. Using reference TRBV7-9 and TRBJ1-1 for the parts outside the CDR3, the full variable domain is DTGVSQNPRHKITKRGQNVTFRCDPISEHNRLYWYRQTLGQGPEFLTYFQNEAQLEKSRLLSDRFSAERPKGSFSTLEIQRTEQGDSAMYLCASSPPTGPSDTEAFFGQGTRLTVV.